This T cell receptor (beta chain) was sequenced in a study of cytomegalovirus exposure and HLA in healthy donors. Broader study findings: Associated with HLA alleles at 0.05 false discovery rate in a later analysis were around 15,000 TCR beta sequences. The study designated 164 TCR beta chains cytomegalovirus-associated.

The CDR3 is 15 amino acids. Trimming left V 1 base short and J 4 bases short, with 11 bases between. In germline, CDR1 is SGHVS, CDR2 FQNEAQ. Amplification used 60 Vbeta primers and 13 Jbeta primers. Data came from immunoSEQ multiplex PCR; TCRdb stores just in-frame clones and leaves some out. The sample holds roughly 89,000 clones; about 76% are singletons and the top ten take around a tenth. Concerning this clone itself: Antigen specificity is unknown.

The sequence was collected from a man younger than 45 in good health and CMV-seropositive. This sequence joins TRBV7-8 and TRBJ2-4; tentative D call: TRBD1 (6 bases). The sample taken for sequencing was PBMCs. CDR3 nucleotide sequence: TGTGCCAGCAGCTTAGTTTGGACAGAGAAAAACATTCAGTACTTC. Its translation: CASSLVWTEKNIQYF.